This entry lists 25 T cell receptor beta chains sequenced from one sample in a study of T cell responses to AZD1222 COVID-19 vaccine. Clones were read by immunoSEQ multiplex PCR, and TCRdb kept only the in-frame ones, dropping some. The table shows approximately 130,000 clones, with about 90% occurring only once. This material consisted of peripheral blood, taken on day 0 of AZD1222 vaccination. All receptors come from an adult in good health.

V is TRBV18 and J is TRBJ1-1, with D possibly matching TRBD1 (6 bases). The CDR3 extends over 14 amino acids. The germline V gene encodes CDR1 KGHSH and CDR2 LQKENI. Trimming removed 2 bases from V and 6 bases from J, with 13 bases in between. The CDR3, as DNA: TGTGCCAGCTCACCATCACAGGGTTCCCCTGAAGCTTTCTTT. This gives the protein CASSPSQGSPEAFF.

The rearrangement links TRBV10-3 to TRBJ2-7, with D uncertain. Germline CDR1 and CDR2: ENHRY and SYGVKD. Trimming removed 4 bases at V and 0 bases at J, with 7 bases between. The CDR3 runs to 13 residues. CDR3 nucleotides: TGTGCCATCAGTGGGACCGACTCCTACGAGCAGTACTTC. Translating gives CAISGTDSYEQYF.

The chain joins TRBV16 to TRBJ1-6, with D unclear. The CDR3 is 14 residues long. Germline V lookup: CDR1 KGHSY, CDR2 FQNENV. V lost 1 base and J lost 10, with 11 bases in between. The CDR3 here is CASSQFRGSSPLHF. The CDR3 DNA reads as TGTGCCAGCAGCCAATTCCGGGGAAGCTCACCCCTCCACTTT.

This rearrangement joins TRBV27 to TRBJ2-7, with no clear D. The CDR3 runs 15 residues. V was trimmed by 5 bases and J by 0 bases, leaving 14 bases between them. From germline, CDR1 is MNHEY and CDR2 SMNVEV (reference sequence). This chain's CDR3 is CASSAALFSSYEQYF. The CDR3 DNA reads as TGTGCCAGCAGTGCCGCTTTGTTTTCCTCCTACGAGCAGTACTTC.

The chain carries TRBV11-2 and TRBJ2-7; 8 bases agree with TRBD2. The germline CDR1 and CDR2 sequences are SGHAT and FQNNGV. Trimming cost V 1 base and J 2 bases; bases outside gene matches: 7. This CDR3 spans 16 amino acids. DNA of the CDR3: TGTGCCAGCAGCTTAGCGCAACTAGCGGTTACCTACGAGCAGTACTTC. It codes for CASSLAQLAVTYEQYF.

The chain carries TRBV7-6 and TRBJ2-1, with D perhaps matching TRBD2 (6 bases). Germline-derived CDR1 and CDR2 are SGHVS and FNYEAQ. CDR3 length: 16 amino acids. V was clipped by 5 bases and J by 4 bases, with 18 bases between them. In DNA, the CDR3 is TGTGCCAGCAGCAGCCGGTATCTGCGGGATTACAATGAGCAGTTCTTC. This gives the protein CASSSRYLRDYNEQFF. Full variable domain (missing parts from reference TRBV7-6 and TRBJ2-1): GAGVSQSPRYKVTKRGQDVALRCDPISGHVSLYWYRQALGQGPEFLTYFNYEAQQDKSGLPNDRFSAERPEGSISTLTIQRTEQRDSAMYRCASSSRYLRDYNEQFFGPGTRLTVL.

The V and J genes are TRBV12-5 and TRBJ1-2; D remains unclear. Trimming took 2 bases from V and 4 from J, leaving 8 bases between them. The CDR3 consists of 13 residues. Germline CDR1 reads LGHNT; CDR2 reads FRNRAP. CDR3 sequence reads: CASGLFRVYGYTF. The CDR3 DNA reads TGTGCTAGTGGTTTGTTTAGGGTCTATGGCTACACCTTC.

The V call is TRBV27, the J call TRBJ2-1; D perhaps matches TRBD2 (6 bases). The CDR3 spans 13 residues. V lost 9 bases and J lost 2, with 11 bases in between. CDR1 is MNHEY and CDR2 is SMNVEV in the germline V gene (reference sequence). CDR3 DNA: TGTGCCAGTCTAGCGCTTGCCTACAATGAGCAGTTCTTC. This gives the protein CASLALAYNEQFF.

The rearrangement uses TRBV29-1 and TRBJ1-2, with D possibly TRBD1 on 5 matching bases. Germline-derived CDR1 and CDR2 are SQVTM and ANQGSEA. The CDR3 consists of 11 residues. V was cut by 5 bases and J by 10 bases, with 14 bases left in between. Written as DNA, the CDR3 is TGCAGCGTTCTCTTTTCGACAGTCTACACCTTC. Protein sequence: CSVLFSTVYTF.

The V gene is TRBV5-1, the J gene TRBJ1-1; D not certain. V was shortened by 4 bases and J by 4 bases, with 14 bases between the two germline ends. CDR1 and CDR2 (germline): SGHRS, YFSETQ. The CDR3 loop spans 14 amino acids. The CDR3, as DNA: TGCGCCAGCAGCCAAATTGGTATTGGCACTGAAGCTTTCTTT. Translating gives CASSQIGIGTEAFF.

CDR3 DNA: TGTGCCAGCAGTCTAGCGGATGAGCAGTTCTTC. Its translation: CASSLADEQFF. The rearrangement uses TRBV6-6 and TRBJ2-1, with 7 positions matching TRBD2. The V segment lost 5 bases and the J segment 8 bases; nucleotides outside the gene matches: 0. Per the germline V gene, CDR1 is MNHNY and CDR2 is SVGAGI (reference sequence). The CDR3 is made up of 11 amino acids.

The chain employs TRBV19 and TRBJ1-4; D not resolved. The germline gives CDR1 LNHDA, CDR2 SQIVND (reference sequence). The CDR3 is made up of 11 amino acids. Between the trimmed V and J ends, which lost 5 bases and 10 bases, there was a span of 8 bases. The CDR3 loop reads CASSLVGKLFF. CDR3 DNA sequence: TGTGCCAGTAGTTTAGTAGGAAAACTGTTTTTT.

J is TRBJ1-6 and V is TRBV11-2; the match to TRBD1 covers 8 bases. CDR1 and CDR2 from the germline V gene are SGHAT and FQNNGV. This CDR3 has 14 residues. V shed 5 bases, J shed 7 bases, and the junction held 4 bases outside the gene matches. This chain's CDR3 is CASSRDRHNSPLHF. CDR3 in DNA: TGTGCCAGCAGCCGGGACAGGCACAATTCACCCCTCCACTTT.

The V gene is TRBV29-1, the J gene TRBJ1-1; possible D gene TRBD1, 5 bases. The CDR3 is 12 amino acids. Per germline, CDR1 SQVTM and CDR2 ANQGSEA. Trimming removed 4 bases at V and 4 bases at J, with 10 bases between. CDR3 in DNA: TGCAGCGTTGCCGGGGGTTTCACTGAAGCTTTCTTT. The encoded protein is CSVAGGFTEAFF. The whole variable domain, remainder taken from reference TRBV29-1 and TRBJ1-1, is SAVISQKPSRDICQRGTSLTIQCQVDSQVTMMFWYRQQPGQSLTLIATANQGSEATYESGFVIDKFPISRPNLTFSTLTVSNMSPEDSSIYLCSVAGGFTEAFFGQGTRLTVV.

In regard to this clone: Other DNA sequences in this sample translate to the same CDR3. This chain uses TRBV5-1 with TRBJ2-7; D remains unclear. CDR3 length equals 12 residues. With 7 bases removed from V and 6 bases from J, the gap between germline ends came to 14 bases. Looked up from germline, CDR1 is SGHRS and CDR2 is YFSETQ. DNA of the CDR3: TGCGCCAGCTCCTGGGAAGGCCCCGAGCAGTACTTC. Residues: CASSWEGPEQYF.

The genes are TRBV4-1 and TRBJ2-1, with 8 nucleotides matching TRBD2. This CDR3 is built from 17 residues. The V gene's germline CDR1 is MGHRA and CDR2 YSYEKL. After removal of 0 bases from V and 3 bases from J, the junction contained 7 bases not matched to a gene. The CDR3 spells CASSQDPSGLSYNEQFF. CDR3 nucleotides: TGCGCCAGCAGCCAAGATCCTAGCGGGCTGAGCTACAATGAGCAGTTCTTC.

This rearrangement joins TRBV27 to TRBJ2-7; the D call may be TRBD1 or TRBD2 (5 bases each). From germline, CDR1 is MNHEY and CDR2 SMNVEV (reference sequence). The CDR3 consists of 13 residues. V lost 6 bases and J lost 7, with 16 bases in between. The CDR3 DNA reads TGTGCCAGCAGCCCCGCCGGGACGGGAGAGCAGTACTTC. Its protein product is CASSPAGTGEQYF.

This clone was detected only once. The limits of the CDR3 on the DNA are not certain, so only TCRdb's listed CDR3 is given. The chain uses TRBV28 and TRBJ1-5. Ends included, the CDR3 has 15 residues. The germline CDR1 and CDR2 sequences are MDHEN and SYDVKM. The CDR3 loop is CASSFLAAEPQPQHF.

V gene TRBV5-6 combines with J gene TRBJ1-1; no clear D gene. Germline loops: CDR1 SGHDT, CDR2 YYEEEE. Trimming took 4 bases from V and 2 from J, leaving 6 bases between them. The CDR3 covers 12 residues. Here the CDR3 DNA reads TGTGCCAGCAGCCGACATAACACTGAAGCTTTCTTT. Protein: CASSRHNTEAFF.

This sequence joins TRBV2 and TRBJ2-7, with D uncertain. V lost 2 bases and J lost 2, with 10 bases in between. The CDR3 is 14 residues long. Germline V lookup: CDR1 SNHLY, CDR2 FYNNEI. The CDR3 bases are TGTGCCAGCAGTGAAAGATTTCGGCCCTACGAGCAGTACTTC. This encodes CASSERFRPYEQYF.

This rearrangement joins TRBV11-3 to TRBJ2-2; TRBD2 matches 12 bases. CDR1 SGHNT and CDR2 YENEEA come from the germline V gene. The trim removed 5 bases at V and 0 bases at J, leaving 4 bases unmatched. This CDR3 has 17 residues. The CDR3 loop reads CASSARLAGANTGELFF. CDR3 DNA sequence: TGTGCCAGCAGCGCACGACTAGCGGGAGCGAACACCGGGGAGCTGTTTTTT.

This sequence joins TRBV30 and TRBJ1-1; D gene uncertain. Trimming took 6 bases from V and 8 from J, leaving 31 bases between them. The CDR3 sequence is 17 residues long. CDR1 and CDR2 from the germline V gene are GTSNPN and SVGIG (reference sequence). The CDR3 DNA is TGTGCCTGCAAAAAAGAGGGCCGGATCCTATCGGCGACAGAAGCTTTCTTT. It specifies CACKKEGRILSATEAFF.

Remarks on this clone: The sample contains more than one DNA sequence encoding this CDR3. The chain uses TRBV20-1 and TRBJ2-7; no reliable D call. V was clipped by 2 bases and J by 4 bases, with 6 bases between them. Per the germline V gene, CDR1 is DFQATT and CDR2 is SNEGSKA (reference sequence). The CDR3 runs to 11 residues. CDR3 sequence (DNA): TGCAGTGCTAGATTAGGGTACGAGCAGTACTTC. Protein: CSARLGYEQYF.

J is TRBJ2-5 and V is TRBV15, with a possible D match to TRBD1 (6 bases). Per the germline V gene, CDR1 is LNHNV and CDR2 is YYDKDF (reference sequence). CDR3 size: 15 residues. V lost 7 bases to trimming and J lost 2 bases, with 17 bases between them. The CDR3 bases are TGTGCCACCATGCACGGGCAGGGGTCTCAAGAGACCCAGTACTTC. Translation gives CATMHGQGSQETQYF.

This clone was recorded once. The chain joins TRBV28 to TRBJ2-3; the match to TRBD2 covers 9 bases. Germline V lookup: CDR1 MDHEN, CDR2 SYDVKM. This CDR3 has 14 amino acids. The CDR3 reads CAYSRGGQTDTQYF. The CDR3 DNA is TGTGCTTATTCGCGGGGGGGGCAAACAGATACGCAGTATTTT. Full variable domain (missing parts from reference TRBV28 and TRBJ2-3): DVKVTQSSRYLVKRTGEKVFLECVQDMDHENMFWYRQDPGLGLRLIYFSYDVKMKEKGDIPEGYSVSREKKERFSLILESASTNQTSMYLCAYSRGGQTDTQYFGPGTRLTVL.